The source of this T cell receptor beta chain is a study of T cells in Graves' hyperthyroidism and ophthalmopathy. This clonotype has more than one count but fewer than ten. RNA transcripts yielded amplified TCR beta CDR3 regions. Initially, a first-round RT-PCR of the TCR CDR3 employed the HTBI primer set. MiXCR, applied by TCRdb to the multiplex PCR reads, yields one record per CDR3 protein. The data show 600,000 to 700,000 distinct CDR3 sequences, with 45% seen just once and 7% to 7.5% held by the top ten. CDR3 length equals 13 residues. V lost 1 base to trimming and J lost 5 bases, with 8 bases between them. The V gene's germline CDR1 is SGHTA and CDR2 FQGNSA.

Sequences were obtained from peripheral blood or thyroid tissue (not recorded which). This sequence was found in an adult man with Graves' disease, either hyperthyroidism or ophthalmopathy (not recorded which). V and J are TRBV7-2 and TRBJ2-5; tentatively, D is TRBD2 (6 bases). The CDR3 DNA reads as TGTGCCAGCAGCTTAGTTGGGAGGGAGACCCAGTACTTC. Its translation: CASSLVGRETQYF. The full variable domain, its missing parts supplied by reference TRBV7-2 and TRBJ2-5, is GAGVSQSPSNKVTEKGKDVELRCDPISGHTALYWYRQSLGQGLEFLIYFQGNSAPDKSGLPSDRFSAERTGGSVSTLTIQRTQQEDSAVYLCASSLVGRETQYFGPGTRLLVL.